This T cell receptor (gamma chain) was recovered during a study of Vδ1+ human thymocytes. Study conclusions and caveats: About 20% of thymic delta-chain sequences were Vdelta2, with few Vdelta3, unlike blood Vdelta1+ controls. Thymic TRG and TRD repertoires appeared highly polyclonal, with Gaussian CDR3 length distributions.

Vdelta1+ thymocyte sorts reached between about 97% and 99.6% purity. The sample holds a few counts of this clone. Its antigen is undetermined. Sequences come from RNA converted to cDNA by reverse transcription. Pooled V-gene forward primers with one constant-region reverse primer generated the CDR3 amplicons by multiplex PCR. TCRdb re-processed the multiplex PCR reads via CATT. The sample yields tens of thousands of gamma-chain clones, roughly 20% seen once. V lost 0 bases, J lost 12 bases, and 17 bases stayed unmatched. From germline, CDR1 is VINAFY and CDR2 YDVSNSKD. CDR3 length: 15 amino acids. The sequence was obtained from a boy under two years old who had congenital heart surgery. The rearrangement joins TRGV5 to TRGJ1 or TRGJ2. The material sequenced was Vdelta1+ gamma-delta thymocytes from the thymus. Subset meaning: FACS-sorted CD3+ TCRalphabeta- TCRVdelta1+ TCRVdelta2- thymocytes. The CDR3 DNA follows: TGTGCCACCTGGGACAGGCCACTCATAAGCGGTAGGAAACTCTTT. This encodes CATWDRPLISGRKLF.